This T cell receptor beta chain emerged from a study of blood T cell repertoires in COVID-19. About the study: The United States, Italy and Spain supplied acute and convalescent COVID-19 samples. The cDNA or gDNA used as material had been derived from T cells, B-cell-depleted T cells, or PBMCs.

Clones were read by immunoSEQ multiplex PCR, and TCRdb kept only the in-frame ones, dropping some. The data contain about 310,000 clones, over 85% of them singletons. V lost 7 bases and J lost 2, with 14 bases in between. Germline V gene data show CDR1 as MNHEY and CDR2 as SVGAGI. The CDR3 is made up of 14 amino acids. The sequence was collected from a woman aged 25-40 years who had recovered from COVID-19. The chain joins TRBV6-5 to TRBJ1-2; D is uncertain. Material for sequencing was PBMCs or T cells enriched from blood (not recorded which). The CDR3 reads CASTFSGMNYGYTF. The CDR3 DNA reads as TGTGCCAGCACCTTTTCGGGTATGAACTATGGCTACACCTTC.